Described below is a single T cell receptor beta chain sequence and its context. This record belongs to a study of blood T cell repertoires in COVID-19. Study-wide background: Researchers got acute and convalescent COVID-19 samples from the United States, Italy and Spain.

Cohorts were determined from participant-reported clinical history. CDR1 SGHNT and CDR2 YYREEE come from the germline V gene (reference sequence). This CDR3 is 15 amino acids long. The V end was cut by 4 bases, the J end by 0 bases, with 8 bases between. The repertoire was sequenced with immunoSEQ multiplex PCR; TCRdb's copy has only in-frame clones and lacks some. The sample carries about 350,000 clones, approximately 91% recorded once. This chain links TRBV5-4 with TRBJ2-6; TRBD2 might be the D (5 bases). This TCR was sampled from a woman between 25 and 40 years old who had been exposed to COVID-19. Specimen: PBMCs or T cells enriched from blood (not recorded which). The CDR3 here is CASSPGNSGANVLTF. CDR3 in DNA: TGTGCCAGCAGCCCGGGGAACTCTGGGGCCAACGTCCTGACTTTC.